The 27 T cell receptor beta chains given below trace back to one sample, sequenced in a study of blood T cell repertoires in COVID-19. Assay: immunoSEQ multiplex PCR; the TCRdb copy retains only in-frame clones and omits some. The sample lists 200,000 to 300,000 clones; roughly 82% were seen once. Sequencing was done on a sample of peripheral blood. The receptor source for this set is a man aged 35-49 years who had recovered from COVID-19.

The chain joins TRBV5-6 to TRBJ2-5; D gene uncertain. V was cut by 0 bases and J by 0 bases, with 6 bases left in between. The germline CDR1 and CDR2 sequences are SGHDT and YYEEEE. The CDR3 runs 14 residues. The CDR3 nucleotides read TGTGCCAGCAGCTTGGTGGTAGACCAAGAGACCCAGTACTTC. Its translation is CASSLVVDQETQYF. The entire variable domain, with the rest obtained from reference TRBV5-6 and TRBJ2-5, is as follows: DAGVTQSPTHLIKTRGQQVTLRCSPKSGHDTVSWYQQALGQGPQFIFQYYEEEERQRGNFPDRFSGHQFPNYSSELNVNALLLGDSALYLCASSLVVDQETQYFGPGTRLLVL.

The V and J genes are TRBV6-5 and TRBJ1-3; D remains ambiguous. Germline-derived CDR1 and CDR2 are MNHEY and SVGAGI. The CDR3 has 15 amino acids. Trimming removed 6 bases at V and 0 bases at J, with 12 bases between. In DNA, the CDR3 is TGTGCCAGCAGACCCGGGATAACCTCTGGAAACACCATATATTTT. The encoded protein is CASRPGITSGNTIYF.

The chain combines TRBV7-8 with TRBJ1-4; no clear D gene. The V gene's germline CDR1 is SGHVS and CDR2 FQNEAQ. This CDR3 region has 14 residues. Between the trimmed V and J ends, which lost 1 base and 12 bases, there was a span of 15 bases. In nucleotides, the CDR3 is TGTGCCAGCAGCTTAGGACTCGGAGGTTCCGAACTGTTTTTT. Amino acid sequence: CASSLGLGGSELFF. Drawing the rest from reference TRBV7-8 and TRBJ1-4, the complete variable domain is GAGVSQSPRYKVAKRGQDVALRCDPISGHVSLFWYQQALGQGPEFLTYFQNEAQLDKSGLPSDRFFAERPEGSVSTLKIQRTQQEDSAVYLCASSLGLGGSELFFGSGTQLSVL.

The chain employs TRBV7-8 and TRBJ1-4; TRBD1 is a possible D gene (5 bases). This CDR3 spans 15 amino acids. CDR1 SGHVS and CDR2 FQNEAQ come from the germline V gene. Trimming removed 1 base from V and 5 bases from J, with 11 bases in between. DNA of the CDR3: TGTGCCAGCAGCTTAGTCGGGGGATTAAATGAAAAACTGTTTTTT. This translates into CASSLVGGLNEKLFF. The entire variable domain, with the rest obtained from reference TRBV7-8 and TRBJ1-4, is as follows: GAGVSQSPRYKVAKRGQDVALRCDPISGHVSLFWYQQALGQGPEFLTYFQNEAQLDKSGLPSDRFFAERPEGSVSTLKIQRTQQEDSAVYLCASSLVGGLNEKLFFGSGTQLSVL.

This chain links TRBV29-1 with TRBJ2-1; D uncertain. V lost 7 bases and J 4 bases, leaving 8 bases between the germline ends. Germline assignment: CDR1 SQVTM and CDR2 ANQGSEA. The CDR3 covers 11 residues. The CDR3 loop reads CSARIYNEQFF. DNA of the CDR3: TGCAGCGCCAGGATTTACAATGAGCAGTTCTTC.

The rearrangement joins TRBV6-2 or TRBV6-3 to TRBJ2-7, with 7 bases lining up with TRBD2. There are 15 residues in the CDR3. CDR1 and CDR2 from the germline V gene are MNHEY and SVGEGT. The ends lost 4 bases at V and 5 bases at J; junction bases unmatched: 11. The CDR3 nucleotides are TGTGCCAGCAGTTCCAGCCGGGACTACCTAGACGAGCAGTACTTC. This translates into CASSSSRDYLDEQYF.

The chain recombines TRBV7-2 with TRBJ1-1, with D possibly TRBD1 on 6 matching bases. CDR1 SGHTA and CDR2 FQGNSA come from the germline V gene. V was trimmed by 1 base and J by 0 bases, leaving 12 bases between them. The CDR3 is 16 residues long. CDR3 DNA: TGTGCCAGCAGCTTAGGCAGGGGCTACATGAACACTGAAGCTTTCTTT. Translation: CASSLGRGYMNTEAFF.

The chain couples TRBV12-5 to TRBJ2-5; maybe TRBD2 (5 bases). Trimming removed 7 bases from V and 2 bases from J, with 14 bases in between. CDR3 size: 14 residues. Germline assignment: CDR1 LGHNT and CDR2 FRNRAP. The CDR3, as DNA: TGTGCTAGTGCCCGGGGTCATGAACAAGAGACCCAGTACTTC. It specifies CASARGHEQETQYF.

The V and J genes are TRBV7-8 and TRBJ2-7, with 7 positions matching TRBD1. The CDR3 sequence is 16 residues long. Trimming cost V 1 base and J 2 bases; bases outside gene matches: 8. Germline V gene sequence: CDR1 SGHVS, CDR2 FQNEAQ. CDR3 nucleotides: TGTGCCAGCAGCTTAGGTCTTGGCCAGGGGGCCTACGAGCAGTACTTC. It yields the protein CASSLGLGQGAYEQYF.

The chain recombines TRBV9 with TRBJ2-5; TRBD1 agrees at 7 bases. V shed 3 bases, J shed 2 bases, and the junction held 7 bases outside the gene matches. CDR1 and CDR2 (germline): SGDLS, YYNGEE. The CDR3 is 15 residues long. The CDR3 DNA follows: TGTGCCAGCAGCGAGGGACAGAACCTACAAGAGACCCAGTACTTC. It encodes CASSEGQNLQETQYF.

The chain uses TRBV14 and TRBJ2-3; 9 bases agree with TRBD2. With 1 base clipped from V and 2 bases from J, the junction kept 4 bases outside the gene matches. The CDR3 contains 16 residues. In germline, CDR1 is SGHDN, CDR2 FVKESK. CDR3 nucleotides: TGTGCCAGCAGCCAAGTGCGGGGGGGCGACACAGATACGCAGTATTTT. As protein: CASSQVRGGDTDTQYF.

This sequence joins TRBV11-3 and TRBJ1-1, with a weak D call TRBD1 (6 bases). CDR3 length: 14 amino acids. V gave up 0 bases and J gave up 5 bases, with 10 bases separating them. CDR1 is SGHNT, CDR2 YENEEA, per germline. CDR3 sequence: CASSLDRGGTEAFF. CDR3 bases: TGTGCCAGCAGCTTAGACAGGGGAGGGACTGAAGCTTTCTTT.

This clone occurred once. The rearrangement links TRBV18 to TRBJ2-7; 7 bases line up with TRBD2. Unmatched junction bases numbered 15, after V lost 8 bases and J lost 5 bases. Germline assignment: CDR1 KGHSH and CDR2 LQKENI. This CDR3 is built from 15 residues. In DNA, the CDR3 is TGTGCCAGCACTAGGGAGGGGCGTTTGTCAAACGAGCAGTACTTC. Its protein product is CASTREGRLSNEQYF.

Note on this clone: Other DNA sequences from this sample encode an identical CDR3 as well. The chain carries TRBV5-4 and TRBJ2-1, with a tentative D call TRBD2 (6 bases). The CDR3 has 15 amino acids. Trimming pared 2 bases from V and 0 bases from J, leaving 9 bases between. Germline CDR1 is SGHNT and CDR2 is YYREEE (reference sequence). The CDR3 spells CASSLSGDSYNEQFF. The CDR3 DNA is TGTGCCAGCAGCTTATCGGGAGACTCCTACAATGAGCAGTTCTTC. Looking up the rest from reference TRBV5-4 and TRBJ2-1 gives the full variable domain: ETGVTQSPTHLIKTRGQQVTLRCSSQSGHNTVSWYQQALGQGPQFIFQYYREEENGRGNFPPRFSGLQFPNYSSELNVNALELDDSALYLCASSLSGDSYNEQFFGPGTRLTVL.

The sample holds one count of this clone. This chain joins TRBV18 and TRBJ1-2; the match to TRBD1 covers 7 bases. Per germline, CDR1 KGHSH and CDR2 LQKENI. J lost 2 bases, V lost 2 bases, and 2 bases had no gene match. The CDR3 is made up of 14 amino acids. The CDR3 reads CASSPGQANYGYTF. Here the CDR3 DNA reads TGTGCCAGCTCACCAGGACAGGCAAACTATGGCTACACCTTC.

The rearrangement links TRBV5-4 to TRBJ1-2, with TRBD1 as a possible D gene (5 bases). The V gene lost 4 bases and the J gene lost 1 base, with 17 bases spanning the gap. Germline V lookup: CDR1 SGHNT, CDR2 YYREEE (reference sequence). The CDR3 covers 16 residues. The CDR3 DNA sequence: TGTGCCAGCAGCGCGGGCGGGGCCAACATTAACTATGGCTACACCTTC. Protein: CASSAGGANINYGYTF.

CDR3 bases: TGTGCCAGCAGCTCTAGCCTGCAAGAGACCCAGTACTTC. Translation gives CASSSSLQETQYF. The chain has TRBV11-2 and TRBJ2-5; TRBD2 might be the D (5 bases). The length of the CDR3 is 13 residues. Germline V gene sequence: CDR1 SGHAT, CDR2 FQNNGV. V was trimmed by 4 bases and J by 2 bases, leaving 8 bases between them.

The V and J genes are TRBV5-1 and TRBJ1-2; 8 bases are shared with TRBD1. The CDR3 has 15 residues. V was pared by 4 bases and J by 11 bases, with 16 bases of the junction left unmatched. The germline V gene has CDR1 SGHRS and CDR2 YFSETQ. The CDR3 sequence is CASSRGVGQGFSYTF. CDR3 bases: TGCGCCAGCAGCCGCGGTGTTGGACAGGGTTTTAGTTACACCTTC.

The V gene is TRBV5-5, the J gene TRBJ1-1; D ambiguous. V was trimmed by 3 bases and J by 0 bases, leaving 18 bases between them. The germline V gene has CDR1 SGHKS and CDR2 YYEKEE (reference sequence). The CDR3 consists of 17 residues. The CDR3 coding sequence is TGTGCCAGCAGCTGGTGGGTCGGACGCGGGATGAACACTGAAGCTTTCTTT. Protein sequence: CASSWWVGRGMNTEAFF.

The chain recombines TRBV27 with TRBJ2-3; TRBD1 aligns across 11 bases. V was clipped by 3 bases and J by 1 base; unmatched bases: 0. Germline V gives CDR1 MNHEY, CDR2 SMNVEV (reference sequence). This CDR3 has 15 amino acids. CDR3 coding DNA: TGTGCCAGCAGTTTGGGACAGGGGGGCACAGATACGCAGTATTTT. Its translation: CASSLGQGGTDTQYF.

The CDR3 protein is CASSKSGANYGYTF. The CDR3 region has the DNA TGTGCCAGCAGTAAAAGCGGCGCCAACTATGGCTACACCTTC. This chain uses TRBV11-3 with TRBJ1-2; D gene ambiguous. The CDR3 covers 14 residues. The V gene lost 6 bases and the J gene lost 2 bases, with 13 bases spanning the gap. The germline V gene encodes CDR1 SGHNT and CDR2 YENEEA.

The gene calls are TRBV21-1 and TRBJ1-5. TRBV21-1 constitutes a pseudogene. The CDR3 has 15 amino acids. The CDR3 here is CASPKGAGGGQPQHF. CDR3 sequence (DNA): TGTGCCAGCCCCAAGGGTGCGGGGGGCGGTCAGCCCCAGCATTTT.

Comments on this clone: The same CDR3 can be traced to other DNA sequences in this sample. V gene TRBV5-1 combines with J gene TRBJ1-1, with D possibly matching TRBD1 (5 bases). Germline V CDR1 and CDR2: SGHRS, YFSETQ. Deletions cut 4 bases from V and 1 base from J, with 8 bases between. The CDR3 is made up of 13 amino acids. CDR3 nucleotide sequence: TGCGCCAGCAGCCCCCAGGGGAACACTGAAGCTTTCTTT. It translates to CASSPQGNTEAFF.

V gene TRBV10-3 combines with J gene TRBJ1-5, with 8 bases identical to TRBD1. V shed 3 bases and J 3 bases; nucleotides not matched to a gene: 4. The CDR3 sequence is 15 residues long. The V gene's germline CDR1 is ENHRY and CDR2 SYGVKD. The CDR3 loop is CAISELQGDNQPQHF. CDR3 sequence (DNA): TGTGCCATCAGTGAACTACAGGGGGACAATCAGCCCCAGCATTTT.

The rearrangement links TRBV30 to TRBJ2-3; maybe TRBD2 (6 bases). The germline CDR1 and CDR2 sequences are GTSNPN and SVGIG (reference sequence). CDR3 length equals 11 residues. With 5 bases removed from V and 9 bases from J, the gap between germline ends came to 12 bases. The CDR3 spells CAWGDLTTQYF. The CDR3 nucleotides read TGTGCCTGGGGGGACTTAACCACGCAGTATTTT.

CDR3 sequence reads: CASSVSNNNEQFF. CDR3 DNA: TGTGCCAGCAGCGTGAGCAATAACAATGAGCAGTTCTTC. The J gene is TRBJ2-1, the V gene TRBV9; D is unresolved. CDR3 size: 13 residues. V gave up 2 bases and J gave up 5 bases, with 8 bases separating them. CDR1 is SGDLS and CDR2 is YYNGEE in the germline V gene.

The CDR3 DNA reads TGTGCCAGCAGCTTGTGGGACAGGGCCTACGAGCAGTACTTC. It codes for CASSLWDRAYEQYF. The chain carries TRBV7-9 and TRBJ2-7; TRBD1 matches 9 bases. CDR1 and CDR2 (germline): SEHNR, FQNEAQ (reference sequence). Trimming took 3 bases from V and 2 from J; bases not matched to a gene: 2. The CDR3 is 14 residues long.